A single sample is the source of the 27 T cell receptor beta chains below, sequenced in a study of a mutant IDH1 vaccine in newly diagnosed glioma. No antigens are known for them. Produced via immunoSEQ multiplex PCR; TCRdb's table is partial and in-frame only. The sample carries over 50,000 clones, about three quarters recorded once. Time point noted: week 47, end of study. The vaccine gave 300 ug of a 20-mer mutant IDH1 peptide subcutaneously per dose. The sample was PBMCs, taken from a glioma patient whose treatment included an IDH1 peptide vaccine. All receptors come from a woman in her thirties or forties with glioma. Some clones in this sample may be carry-over from other donors' samples.

The chain carries TRBV19 and TRBJ1-1; D gene unclear. The V end lost 3 bases, the J end lost 7 bases, and 15 bases lay between the germline ends. Looked up from germline, CDR1 is LNHDA and CDR2 is SQIVND (reference sequence). This CDR3 spans 14 amino acids. The CDR3 spells CASSILIPGGEAFF. The CDR3, as DNA: TGTGCCAGTAGTATCCTAATCCCCGGCGGTGAAGCTTTCTTT.

The chain couples TRBV13 to TRBJ2-7, with 8 bases fitting TRBD1. This CDR3 is built from 14 residues. V gave up 5 bases and J gave up 4 bases; unmatched junction bases: 7. The germline CDR1 and CDR2 sequences are PRHDT and FYEKMQ (reference sequence). The CDR3 loop reads CASSPRQGKYEQYF. The CDR3 DNA sequence: TGTGCCAGCAGCCCCAGACAGGGGAAGTACGAGCAGTACTTC. The full variable domain, its missing parts supplied by reference TRBV13 and TRBJ2-7, is AAGVIQSPRHLIKEKRETATLKCYPIPRHDTVYWYQQGPGQDPQFLISFYEKMQSDKGSIPDRFSAQQFSDYHSELNMSSLELGDSALYFCASSPRQGKYEQYFGPGTRLTVT.

Remarks on this clone: Germline is not matched at one junction end, which may reflect a read error. This chain joins TRBV6-1 and TRBJ2-1; D gene unclear. There are 15 residues in the CDR3. The germline V gene has CDR1 MNHNS and CDR2 SASEGT. The CDR3 protein is CVSNPRALTSHEQFF. CDR3 DNA sequence: TGTGTCAGCAACCCCCGGGCTCTGACGAGTCATGAGCAGTTCTTC.

This chain uses TRBV7-2 with TRBJ1-2, with a weak D call TRBD1 (6 bases). The CDR3 loop spans 14 amino acids. Trimming pared 2 bases from V and 3 bases from J, leaving 10 bases between. Germline CDR1 and CDR2: SGHTA and FQGNSA. Here the CDR3 reads CASSLIRGDYGYTF. The CDR3 bases are TGTGCCAGCAGCTTAATCAGGGGCGACTATGGCTACACCTTC.

The chain joins TRBV5-1 to TRBJ2-2; 8 nucleotides line up with TRBD2. Trimming took 0 bases from V and 1 from J; bases not matched to a gene: 5. The germline V gene has CDR1 SGHRS and CDR2 YFSETQ. The CDR3 spans 17 residues. The CDR3 reads CASSLAPGLGNTGELFF. Here the CDR3 DNA reads TGCGCCAGCAGCTTGGCCCCGGGACTAGGGAACACCGGGGAGCTGTTTTTT.

The rearrangement joins TRBV15 to TRBJ1-5, with TRBD1 matching over 9 bases. Germline-derived CDR1 and CDR2 are LNHNV and YYDKDF (reference sequence). Unmatched junction bases numbered 7, after V lost 7 bases and J lost 6 bases. This CDR3 comprises 14 residues. The CDR3 is CATKQGAATQPQHF. CDR3 DNA: TGTGCCACCAAACAGGGGGCGGCTACTCAGCCCCAGCATTTT.

The V and J genes are TRBV2 and TRBJ2-7, with D possibly TRBD2 on 6 matching bases. With 7 bases removed from V and 3 bases from J, the gap between germline ends came to 10 bases. The CDR3 consists of 12 residues. Per the germline V gene, CDR1 is SNHLY and CDR2 is FYNNEI. The CDR3 region is CASTGGRYEQYF. The CDR3 coding sequence is TGTGCCAGCACAGGAGGGCGCTACGAGCAGTACTTC.

The chain carries TRBV4-3 and TRBJ1-6, with 8 bases identical to TRBD1. The J segment lost 9 bases and the V segment lost 0 bases, leaving 4 bases of the junction unmatched. Germline loops: CDR1 LGHNA, CDR2 YSLEER. The CDR3 is 15 residues long. In nucleotides, the CDR3 is TGCGCCAGCAGCCAAGATTGGGACAGGCGTTCACCCCTCCACTTT. The encoded protein is CASSQDWDRRSPLHF.

Judged by abundance, this clone is medium-sized. The rearrangement joins TRBV7-9 to TRBJ1-1; 7 positions agree with TRBD1. V lost 3 bases and J lost 0; bases outside the gene matches: 10. This CDR3 contains 17 residues. The germline V gene encodes CDR1 SEHNR and CDR2 FQNEAQ (reference sequence). In DNA form, the CDR3 reads TGTGCCAGCAGCTTTGACAGGGTAAGGCCTATGAACACTGAAGCTTTCTTT. Its translation: CASSFDRVRPMNTEAFF. The full variable domain, with the rest looked up from reference TRBV7-9 and TRBJ1-1, is DTGVSQNPRHKITKRGQNVTFRCDPISEHNRLYWYRQTLGQGPEFLTYFQNEAQLEKSRLLSDRFSAERPKGSFSTLEIQRTEQGDSAMYLCASSFDRVRPMNTEAFFGQGTRLTVV.

This clone was seen more than once but under ten times. V usage is TRBV5-1 and J usage is TRBJ2-1, with TRBD2 identical over 12 bases. V shed 2 bases, J shed 5 bases, and the junction held 2 bases outside the gene matches. CDR1 and CDR2 from the germline V gene are SGHRS and YFSETQ. This CDR3 contains 15 residues. The CDR3 DNA follows: TGCGCCAGCAGCTTAAGGACTAGCGGGGACAATGAGCAGTTCTTC. It encodes CASSLRTSGDNEQFF.

The table lists this clone with a few counts. This rearrangement joins TRBV7-9 to TRBJ1-4, with a tentative D call TRBD1 (6 bases). Germline loops: CDR1 SEHNR, CDR2 FQNEAQ (reference sequence). The CDR3 consists of 16 residues. Between the trimmed V and J ends, which lost 4 bases and 6 bases, there was a span of 18 bases. CDR3 residues: CASSSPRGGLDEKLFF. The CDR3 nucleotides read TGTGCCAGCAGCTCCCCCCGGGGGGGGCTCGATGAAAAACTGTTTTTT.

In this sample, this clone turned up a few times. This sequence joins TRBV6-6 and TRBJ2-3; D is uncertain. The germline gives CDR1 MNHNY, CDR2 SVGAGI (reference sequence). CDR3 length equals 14 residues. V shed 1 base and J shed 0 bases, with 5 bases lying between them. The CDR3 bases are TGTGCCAGCAGTTACTGGCAGAGCACAGATACGCAGTATTTT. This sequence encodes CASSYWQSTDTQYF.

The chain is built from TRBV2 and TRBJ2-7, with no clear D. Trimming took off 3 bases at V and 3 bases at J, with 12 bases between the two ends. The CDR3 spans 14 residues. Germline loops: CDR1 SNHLY, CDR2 FYNNEI. CDR3 protein: CASSENGFLYEQYF. The CDR3 region has the DNA TGTGCCAGCAGTGAGAACGGATTCCTCTACGAGCAGTACTTC.

The chain links TRBV2 to TRBJ1-5; D perhaps matches TRBD1 (6 bases). Germline CDR1 reads SNHLY; CDR2 reads FYNNEI. Trimming left V 8 bases short and J 4 bases short, with 18 bases between. CDR3 size: 15 residues. In DNA form, the CDR3 reads TGTGCCAGCTCACAGGGCAGGGCCTTGAATCAGCCCCAGCATTTT. Translating gives CASSQGRALNQPQHF.

The J gene is TRBJ2-2, the V gene TRBV10-1, with D perhaps being TRBD1 or TRBD2 (6 bases each). Trimming removed 8 bases at V and 0 bases at J, with 10 bases between. Germline CDR1 WNHNN, CDR2 SYGVQD (reference sequence). The CDR3 is 14 residues long. The CDR3 coding sequence is TGCGCCAGCGGGGGGCCACCGAACACCGGGGAGCTGTTTTTT. Protein sequence: CASGGPPNTGELFF.

CDR3 DNA: TGTGCCAGCAGCCGACCGGGTTCGACCGGGGAGCTGTTTTTT. Translating it yields CASSRPGSTGELFF. This chain connects TRBV6-5 to TRBJ2-2; no clear D. The germline V and J ends were trimmed by 6 bases and 5 bases, with 13 bases remaining between them. This CDR3 contains 14 residues. Germline V gene data show CDR1 as MNHEY and CDR2 as SVGAGI.

The genes are TRBV14 and TRBJ2-5; the match to TRBD2 covers 10 bases. The V segment lost 1 base and the J segment 7 bases; nucleotides outside the gene matches: 9. The CDR3 loop spans 16 amino acids. The germline V gene encodes CDR1 SGHDN and CDR2 FVKESK. DNA for the CDR3: TGTGCCAGCAGCCAAGTGCTAGCGGGGGCCACCCGGACCCAGTACTTC. Translated: CASSQVLAGATRTQYF.

The rearrangement joins TRBV6-5 to TRBJ2-2; D is possibly TRBD2 (5 bases). Trimming left V 7 bases short and J 5 bases short, with 17 bases between. Germline CDR1 reads MNHEY; CDR2 reads SVGAGI. The CDR3 runs 15 residues. The CDR3 DNA reads as TGTGCCAGCACCCCTTTCGAGAGAGGGACCGGGGAGCTGTTTTTT. Protein product: CASTPFERGTGELFF.

This clone was observed a handful of times. The chain combines TRBV5-6 with TRBJ2-2; TRBD2 matches 8 bases. The CDR3 runs 14 residues. Germline V gene lookup returns CDR1 SGHDT and CDR2 YYEEEE. Trimming took 7 bases from V and 0 from J; bases not matched to a gene: 2. CDR3: CASSGGANTGELFF. CDR3 bases: TGTGCCAGCTCCGGGGGGGCGAACACCGGGGAGCTGTTTTTT.

This clone showed up just once. The CDR3 protein is CASSYVRVAGSPLHF. The CDR3 DNA sequence: TGTGCCAGCAGTTACGTCAGGGTTGCTGGTTCACCCCTCCACTTT. The chain is built from TRBV6-5 and TRBJ1-6; a weak D match, TRBD1 (5 bases). V dropped 2 bases and J dropped 9 bases, with 14 bases sitting between them. CDR1 is MNHEY and CDR2 is SVGAGI in the germline V gene. The CDR3 extends over 15 amino acids.

The J gene is TRBJ1-4, the V gene TRBV11-2, with 10 positions matching TRBD1. CDR1 is SGHAT and CDR2 is FQNNGV in the germline V gene. J lost 5 bases, V lost 3 bases, and 0 bases had no gene match. This CDR3 has 14 residues. This CDR3 reads CASSLGQGNEKLFF. CDR3 DNA: TGTGCCAGCAGCTTGGGACAGGGGAATGAAAAACTGTTTTTT. Full variable domain (rest looked up from reference TRBV11-2 and TRBJ1-4): EAGVAQSPRYKIIEKRQSVAFWCNPISGHATLYWYQQILGQGPKLLIQFQNNGVVDDSQLPKDRFSAERLKGVDSTLKIQPAKLEDSAVYLCASSLGQGNEKLFFGSGTQLSVL.

In its sample, this clone was seen once. This sequence joins TRBV5-1 and TRBJ1-1, with D hard to call. CDR3 length equals 14 residues. Trimming pared 0 bases from V and 1 base from J, leaving 7 bases between. Looked up from germline, CDR1 is SGHRS and CDR2 is YFSETQ. The CDR3 is CASSLDLKNTEAFF. The CDR3, as DNA: TGCGCCAGCAGCTTGGACCTTAAGAACACTGAAGCTTTCTTT.

This clone was picked up a small number of times. The chain joins TRBV30 to TRBJ1-5; no firm D call. This CDR3 comprises 13 residues. The germline V gene has CDR1 GTSNPN and CDR2 SVGIG (reference sequence). The V and J ends lost 0 bases and 2 bases respectively, with 5 bases between them. CDR3 residues: CAWSVEGNQPQHF. CDR3 DNA sequence: TGTGCCTGGAGTGTAGAGGGCAATCAGCCCCAGCATTTT.

Only one count was recorded for this clone. The chain couples TRBV18 to TRBJ1-5; D unclear. Germline V gene lookup returns CDR1 KGHSH and CDR2 LQKENI. Trimming removed 5 bases at V and 2 bases at J, with 13 bases between. The CDR3 is 15 residues long. The CDR3 loop is CASSLEAAGNQPQHF. CDR3 nucleotide sequence: TGTGCCAGCTCATTGGAGGCGGCGGGCAATCAGCCCCAGCATTTT.

The chain couples TRBV10-3 to TRBJ2-7; D call uncertain. V was clipped by 0 bases and J by 1 base, with 7 bases between them. CDR3 length: 14 amino acids. The germline V gene has CDR1 ENHRY and CDR2 SYGVKD. The DNA for the CDR3 is TGTGCCATCAGTGAGTCCCTGGGTTCCTACGAGCAGTACTTC. Translating it yields CAISESLGSYEQYF.

The rearrangement uses TRBV7-2 and TRBJ2-7; TRBD2 is a possible D gene (5 bases). CDR3 length: 15 residues. Germline V gene sequence: CDR1 SGHTA, CDR2 FQGNSA. V lost 1 base and J 1 base, leaving 11 bases between the germline ends. The CDR3 nucleotides read TGTGCCAGCAGCTTAGACCGGACTGATTCCTACGAGCAGTACTTC. Amino acids: CASSLDRTDSYEQYF.

The chain uses TRBV6-5 and TRBJ2-2; D may match TRBD1 or TRBD2 (5 bases each). This CDR3 comprises 15 residues. Germline lookup yields CDR1 MNHEY and CDR2 SVGAGI. V lost 5 bases, J lost 2 bases, and 12 bases lay in between. The CDR3 bases are TGTGCCAGCAGTCGGGACGGAGGAAACACCGGGGAGCTGTTTTTT. It yields the protein CASSRDGGNTGELFF.